Following are 10 T cell receptor beta chains from one sample sequenced in a study of a mutant IDH1 vaccine in newly diagnosed glioma. Time point: week 35, safety follow-up. Each dose delivered 300 ug of mutant IDH1 20-mer peptide subcutaneously with imiquimod. TCRdb's copy holds only in-frame clones and misses some; the assay was immunoSEQ multiplex PCR. The sample lists about 54,000 clones, about 85% occurring once. These receptors' targets are unknown. Here the sequenced sample was PBMCs, taken from a glioma patient whose treatment included an IDH1 peptide vaccine. The origin of the receptors is a woman aged 18-29 years with glioma.

CDR3 residues: CASSYSTGGLYGYTF. CDR3 bases: TGTGCCAGCAGTTACTCTACAGGGGGCCTCTATGGCTACACCTTC. The rearrangement links TRBV6-5 to TRBJ1-2; 9 bases are a match to TRBD1. V trimming: 0 bases; J trimming: 4 bases; junction bases outside the gene matches: 3. Germline V gene lookup returns CDR1 MNHEY and CDR2 SVGAGI. CDR3 length equals 15 residues.

The V gene is TRBV7-3, the J gene TRBJ1-1, with no clear D. The CDR3 has 13 amino acids. Germline V gene sequence: CDR1 SGHTA, CDR2 FQGTGA. Trimming cost V 6 bases and J 5 bases, with 13 bases left between them. CDR3 coding DNA: TGTGCCAGCAGTAAATTGCCGGGAACTGAAGCTTTCTTT. Protein product: CASSKLPGTEAFF.

This clone appeared a single time. The chain is built from TRBV25-1 and TRBJ1-2, with a tentative D call TRBD1 (5 bases). V was cut by 7 bases and J by 8 bases, with 23 bases left in between. CDR1 is MGHDK and CDR2 is SYGVNS in the germline V gene. The CDR3 covers 15 residues. The DNA for the CDR3 is TGTGCCAGCACCCCACCCGGGACCTTCGGCCGGGGCTACACCTTC. The encoded protein is CASTPPGTFGRGYTF.

V usage is TRBV5-1 and J usage is TRBJ1-1; D is possibly TRBD1 (5 bases). V dropped 0 bases and J dropped 3 bases, with 6 bases sitting between them. CDR1 is SGHRS and CDR2 is YFSETQ in the germline V gene. The CDR3 spans 13 residues. CDR3 region: CASSLVGDTEAFF. CDR3 sequence (DNA): TGCGCCAGCAGCTTGGTGGGGGACACTGAAGCTTTCTTT.

The chain recombines TRBV21-1 with TRBJ1-3; the table calls TRBD1, which could not be checked here. TRBV21-1 is a pseudogene. This CDR3 comprises 15 residues. In DNA form, the CDR3 reads TGTGCCAACCTTGTCACAGGGTTCTCTGGAAACACCATATATTTT. Translation gives CANLVTGFSGNTIYF.

The gene calls are TRBV5-6 and TRBJ2-5, with a weak D call TRBD2 (5 bases). There are 13 residues in the CDR3. CDR1 is SGHDT, CDR2 YYEEEE, per germline. Trimming cost V 4 bases and J 2 bases, with 9 bases left between them. CDR3 sequence (DNA): TGTGCCAGCAGCACTAGACTGCAAGAGACCCAGTACTTC. Its protein product is CASSTRLQETQYF.

This clone was counted a few times. This sequence joins TRBV6-5 and TRBJ1-1; D gene uncertain. The V gene lost 5 bases and the J gene lost 2 bases, with 9 bases spanning the gap. The CDR3 spans 13 residues. Germline loops: CDR1 MNHEY, CDR2 SVGAGI. CDR3 sequence: CASSVDGNTEAFF. CDR3 coding DNA: TGTGCCAGCAGTGTGGACGGTAACACTGAAGCTTTCTTT.

The chain is built from TRBV27 and TRBJ1-2, with 7 bases that match TRBD1. The V gene end was trimmed by 2 bases and the J gene end by 4 bases; junction bases not matched to a gene: 1. CDR3 size: 13 residues. Germline values: CDR1 MNHEY, CDR2 SMNVEV (reference sequence). CDR3 nucleotides: TGTGCCAGCAGTTTAAACAGGGGCTATGGCTACACCTTC. Protein product: CASSLNRGYGYTF.

The rearrangement joins TRBV9 to TRBJ1-1, with D unclear. Between the trimmed V and J ends, which lost 4 bases and 3 bases, there was a span of 13 bases. The CDR3 runs 14 residues. Germline V CDR1 and CDR2: SGDLS, YYNGEE. The CDR3 protein is CASSPLAGHTEAFF. In DNA, the CDR3 is TGTGCCAGCAGCCCTTTGGCCGGGCACACTGAAGCTTTCTTT.

The chain combines TRBV9 with TRBJ2-3, with D unresolved. CDR3 length: 14 amino acids. V was trimmed by 4 bases and J by 1 base, leaving 10 bases between them. Looked up from germline, CDR1 is SGDLS and CDR2 is YYNGEE. In nucleotides, the CDR3 is TGTGCCAGCAGCCCCGATGTTGGCACAGATACGCAGTATTTT. Translating it yields CASSPDVGTDTQYF.